This T cell receptor beta chain was obtained from a study of OX40 agonist ivuxolimab in advanced cancers. About this clone: Its target is unknown.

The V end lost 5 bases, the J end lost 4 bases, and 18 bases lay between the germline ends. Germline lookup yields CDR1 SGHTA and CDR2 FQGNSA. This CDR3 region has 15 residues. Study findings and constraints: Low normalized T-cell clonal expansion was also seen in some nonresponders.

Profiled with immunoSEQ multiplex PCR; TCRdb holds only in-frame clones, not every one. The repertoire holds about 50,000 clones, with 84% as singletons. This receptor was obtained from an adult with an advanced solid tumor such as melanoma, head and neck, liver or kidney cancer. The rearrangement uses TRBV7-2 and TRBJ2-7; a weak D match, TRBD1 (5 bases). The material was CD4+ or CD8+ T cells sorted from blood, obtained in a trial of the OX40 agonist ivuxolimab. CDR3 amino acids: CASSRRQTGAYEQYF. CDR3 nucleotide sequence: TGTGCCAGCAGCAGACGACAGACCGGAGCATACGAGCAGTACTTC.